This T cell receptor beta chain was captured by sequencing in a study of blood T cell repertoires in COVID-19. Across the study: Samples came from the United States, Italy and Spain, spanning acute and convalescent COVID-19. PBMCs, B-cell-depleted T cells, or T cells were the source of the cDNA or gDNA that made up the material.

This CDR3 has 19 residues. Per the germline V gene, CDR1 is WSHSY and CDR2 is SAAADI. V shed 1 base, J shed 0 bases, and the junction held 11 bases outside the gene matches. Original processing methods: Estimation of nucleated cell counts was performed using reference gene primer amplification. TCRdb's table, derived via immunoSEQ multiplex PCR, lists solely in-frame clones and lacks some. V, J and clone size were drawn from that table, and D and trimming were deduced from the DNA. The sample contains over 100,000 clones, about 79% of which appear only once. This receptor was obtained from an elderly woman with acute or convalescent COVID-19. The chain combines TRBV10-2 with TRBJ2-5, with 10 bases matching TRBD2. Sequencing used peripheral blood. The CDR3 loop is CASSELVAGGIRYQETQYF. CDR3 DNA sequence: TGCGCCAGCAGTGAGTTAGTAGCGGGGGGCATACGGTACCAAGAGACCCAGTACTTC.